These T cell receptor beta chains were read from a single sample in a study of cytomegalovirus exposure and HLA in healthy donors. Clones were sequenced by immunoSEQ multiplex PCR, and TCRdb holds only the in-frame ones, with some missing. Here the sample spans 120,000 to 150,000 clones, around 84% being singletons. Sequenced material: PBMCs. The source is a boy aged 2-9 years in good health and CMV-seronegative. Both conserved end residues are part of each CDR3. The order of the fields is clone size, D gene, J gene, V gene, CDR3 protein, CDR3 DNA. D genes are given only for firm matches. Clone size is stated in some rows and not others, as once, few, many or a class when expanded.

. | . | TRBJ2-7 | TRBV6-6 | CASSYSHRAYEQYF | TGTGCCAGCAGTTACTCACACAGAGCCTACGAGCAGTACTTC
. | TRBD1 | TRBJ1-1 | TRBV11-2 | CASSSRIDRAANTEAFF | TGTGCCAGCAGCTCCAGAATCGACAGGGCAGCCAACACTGAAGCTTTCTTT
. | TRBD1 | TRBJ1-5 | TRBV28 | CASSTPTDRGVGLRGSNQPQHF | TGTGCCAGCAGCACTCCCACGGACAGGGGAGTTGGGTTGAGGGGTAGCAATCAGCCCCAGCATTTT
. | . | TRBJ1-5 | TRBV5-6 | CASTGGGRGNQPQHF | TGTGCCAGCACGGGGGGGGGACGGGGCAATCAGCCCCAGCATTTT
. | . | TRBJ2-1 | TRBV4-1 | CASSRLNEQFF | TGCGCCAGCAGCCGTCTCAATGAGCAGTTCTTC
. | . | TRBJ2-7 | TRBV19 | CASSYGRGYEQYF | TGTGCCAGTAGCTACGGCCGGGGGTACGAGCAGTACTTC
. | TRBD1 | TRBJ1-1 | TRBV5-8 | CASSRDRGPWNTEAFF | TGTGCCAGCAGCCGGGACAGGGGACCTTGGAACACTGAAGCTTTCTTT
. | . | TRBJ1-3 | TRBV30 | CAWSRGLGTIYF | TGTGCCTGGAGCCGGGGTTTAGGCACCATATATTTT
. | . | TRBJ2-7 | TRBV9 | CASSGERNEQYF | TGTGCCAGCAGCGGGGAGCGTAACGAGCAGTACTTC
. | TRBD1 | TRBJ2-7 | TRBV7-9 | CASSRTGYEQYF | TGTGCCAGCAGCCGGACAGGGTACGAGCAGTACTTC
. | . | TRBJ1-2 | TRBV28 | CASSFQGYGYTF | TGTGCCAGCAGTTTCCAGGGCTATGGCTACACCTTC
. | . | TRBJ2-7 | TRBV30 | CAWVGRDSRSYEQYF | TGTGCCTGGGTGGGACGGGACTCCCGCTCCTACGAGCAGTACTTC
. | . | TRBJ2-2 | TRBV29-1 | CSGVGPGTGELFF | TGCAGCGGGGTCGGACCGGGGACCGGGGAGCTGTTTTTT
. | . | TRBJ2-1 | TRBV6-5 | CASRDGRGPGNEQFF | TGTGCCAGCAGGGACGGCAGGGGCCCTGGCAATGAGCAGTTCTTC
once | . | TRBJ2-3 | TRBV5-6 | CASSLVRGDTQYF | TGTGCCAGCAGCTTGGTCCGGGGAGATACGCAGTATTTT
. | TRBD2 | TRBJ2-2 | TRBV5-4 | CASSLVGLAATGELFF | TGTGCCAGCAGCTTGGTCGGACTAGCGGCCACCGGGGAGCTGTTTTTT
. | TRBD1 | TRBJ2-1 | TRBV18 | CASSAGTAYNEQFF | TGTGCCAGCTCTGCCGGGACAGCCTACAATGAGCAGTTCTTC
. | . | TRBJ2-7 | TRBV30 | CAWSARILFGQYF | TGTGCCTGGAGTGCTCGCATTCTCTTCGGGCAGTACTTC
once | . | TRBJ1-1 | TRBV6-5 | CASSYYPGVNTEAFF | TGTGCCAGCAGTTACTATCCAGGGGTGAACACTGAAGCTTTCTTT
. | TRBD1 | TRBJ2-1 | TRBV25-1 | CASSPGGYSEQFF | TGTGCCAGCAGTCCAGGGGGTTATAGTGAGCAGTTCTTC
. | . | TRBJ1-4 | TRBV9 | CASSVDADSEKLFF | TGTGCCAGCAGCGTCGACGCGGATAGTGAAAAACTGTTTTTT
. | . | TRBJ2-1 | TRBV27 | CASSIRSTGQLYNEQFF | TGTGCCAGCAGTATAAGATCCACCGGACAGCTATACAATGAGCAGTTCTTC
. | . | TRBJ2-1 | TRBV6-5 | CASSYSAADEQFF | TGTGCCAGCAGTTACTCGGCCGCCGATGAGCAGTTCTTC
. | TRBD2 | TRBJ2-1 | TRBV4-2 | CASSQEKLAGGSNEQFF | TGTGCCAGCAGCCAAGAAAAGTTAGCGGGAGGGTCCAATGAGCAGTTCTTC
. | TRBD1 | TRBJ1-5 | TRBV9 | CASSLGEGQGESNQPQHF | TGTGCCAGCAGCCTAGGAGAGGGACAGGGAGAGAGCAATCAGCCCCAGCATTTT
. | TRBD1 | TRBJ1-5 | TRBV25-1 | CASSERQGVGDRPQHF | TGTGCCAGCAGTGAAAGACAGGGAGTAGGTGATCGGCCCCAGCATTTT
. | . | TRBJ2-2 | TRBV15 | CATSVLQVPGELFF | TGTGCCACCAGCGTATTACAGGTGCCCGGGGAGCTGTTTTTT
. | . | TRBJ2-5 | TRBV7-9 | CASSLASRPQETQYF | TGTGCCAGCAGCTTAGCGTCGCGGCCTCAAGAGACCCAGTACTTC
. | TRBD1 | TRBJ2-5 | TRBV18 | CASSPDRGFRQETQYF | TGTGCCAGCTCACCGGACAGGGGATTTCGGCAAGAGACCCAGTACTTC
. | . | TRBJ1-2 | TRBV27 | CASSLSAWGPVDGYTF | TGTGCCAGCAGTTTATCGGCGTGGGGGCCCGTGGATGGCTACACCTTC